Listed below are T cell receptor beta chains from one sample, sequenced in a study of OX40 agonist ivuxolimab in advanced cancers. The assay was immunoSEQ multiplex PCR, and TCRdb's table has in-frame clones only and misses some. This sample has about 91,000 clones, with around four fifths found just once. The sequencing here drew on CD4+ or CD8+ T cells sorted from blood, taken in a trial of the OX40 agonist ivuxolimab. Receptors originate from an adult with an advanced solid tumor such as melanoma, head and neck, liver or kidney cancer. Each CDR3 is given with its conserved first and last residue. D genes are given only for firm matches. Only part of the rows carry a size: once, few, many, or a class if the clone is expanded.

abundance: NA
v_gene: TRBV5-4
d_gene: TRBD1
j_gene: TRBJ1-1
CDR3nt: TGTGCCAGCAGCCCGGGGACAGCTAAACTTAAGAACACTGAAGCTTTCTTT
CDR3aa: CASSPGTAKLKNTEAFF

abundance: NA
v_gene: TRBV10-3
d_gene: NA
j_gene: TRBJ2-7
CDR3nt: TGTGCCATCAGTGATTCCCCTGGGGGCCCCTACGAGCAGTACTTC
CDR3aa: CAISDSPGGPYEQYF

abundance: NA
v_gene: TRBV7-2
d_gene: NA
j_gene: TRBJ2-1
CDR3nt: TGTGCCAGCAGTCAGGGACCGGGTAACAATGAGCAGTTCTTC
CDR3aa: CASSQGPGNNEQFF

abundance: NA
v_gene: TRBV18
d_gene: NA
j_gene: TRBJ2-1
CDR3nt: TGTGCCAGCTCAGGTATAGAAGTGGCTCTAGGTTACAATGAGCAGTTCTTC
CDR3aa: CASSGIEVALGYNEQFF

abundance: once
v_gene: TRBV28
d_gene: NA
j_gene: TRBJ1-4
CDR3nt: TGTGCCAGCAGTGTGACAGTTGAAAAACTGTTTTTT
CDR3aa: CASSVTVEKLFF

abundance: NA
v_gene: TRBV4-1
d_gene: TRBD1
j_gene: TRBJ2-2
CDR3nt: TGCGCCAGCAGCCGGAGCCGACAGGGGAACACCGGGGAGCTGTTTTTT
CDR3aa: CASSRSRQGNTGELFF

abundance: NA
v_gene: TRBV6-5
d_gene: NA
j_gene: TRBJ2-7
CDR3nt: TGTGCCAGCAGCCTCACCCAGGGCCACGAGCAGTACTTC
CDR3aa: CASSLTQGHEQYF

abundance: NA
v_gene: TRBV27
d_gene: TRBD1
j_gene: TRBJ2-1
CDR3nt: TGTGCCAGCAGTAGATTAGGGGGCCTCCTTGACAATGAGCAGTTCTTC
CDR3aa: CASSRLGGLLDNEQFF

abundance: NA
v_gene: TRBV11-3
d_gene: NA
j_gene: TRBJ2-2
CDR3nt: TGTGCCAGCAGCTTAGATAGCGCAGGGGAGCTGTTTTTT
CDR3aa: CASSLDSAGELFF

abundance: NA
v_gene: TRBV5-4
d_gene: NA
j_gene: TRBJ1-2
CDR3nt: TGTGCCAGCAGCTTGGCCTCCTATGGCTACACCTTC
CDR3aa: CASSLASYGYTF

abundance: NA
v_gene: TRBV28
d_gene: TRBD1
j_gene: TRBJ2-1
CDR3nt: TGTGCCAGCAGTTTCGCGGACAGGCGATCCTACAATGAGCAGTTCTTC
CDR3aa: CASSFADRRSYNEQFF

abundance: NA
v_gene: TRBV5-4
d_gene: TRBD2
j_gene: TRBJ2-1
CDR3nt: TGTGCCAGCAGCTTGGCTAGCGGGGGGTTCAGCTCCTACAATGAGCAGTTCTTC
CDR3aa: CASSLASGGFSSYNEQFF

abundance: NA
v_gene: TRBV18
d_gene: TRBD1
j_gene: TRBJ2-7
CDR3nt: TGTGCCAGCTCACCACCCGGGACAGGCTCCTACGAGCAGTACTTC
CDR3aa: CASSPPGTGSYEQYF

abundance: NA
v_gene: TRBV13
d_gene: NA
j_gene: TRBJ2-2
CDR3nt: TGTGCCAGCAGCTTATCCCCCGGGGAGCTGTTTTTT
CDR3aa: CASSLSPGELFF

abundance: NA
v_gene: TRBV7-2
d_gene: NA
j_gene: TRBJ1-2
CDR3nt: TGTGCCAGCAGCTTAATGTCGGGCAGCTCCTTCTCCTATGGCTACACCTTC
CDR3aa: CASSLMSGSSFSYGYTF

abundance: NA
v_gene: TRBV5-4
d_gene: NA
j_gene: TRBJ1-2
CDR3nt: TGTGCCAGCAGCTTGGATCGTCAGGGGCACTATGGCTACACCTTC
CDR3aa: CASSLDRQGHYGYTF

abundance: once
v_gene: TRBV6-1
d_gene: TRBD2
j_gene: TRBJ2-1
CDR3nt: TGTGCCAGCAGTTCCCTAGCGGGGAGTGAGCAGTTCTTC
CDR3aa: CASSSLAGSEQFF

abundance: once
v_gene: TRBV5-1
d_gene: NA
j_gene: TRBJ2-2
CDR3nt: TGCGCCAGCAGCTTACCTTGGAGCACCGGGGAGCTGTTTTTT
CDR3aa: CASSLPWSTGELFF

abundance: NA
v_gene: TRBV28
d_gene: NA
j_gene: TRBJ1-5
CDR3nt: TGTGCCAGCAGTTTAGAGGATCAGCCCCAGCATTTT
CDR3aa: CASSLEDQPQHF

abundance: NA
v_gene: TRBV4-1
d_gene: TRBD1
j_gene: TRBJ2-3
CDR3nt: TGCGCCAGCAGCCAAGCTTCTGCGTCGGACAGGGGGTGGGCAGATACGCAGTATTTT
CDR3aa: CASSQASASDRGWADTQYF

abundance: NA
v_gene: TRBV6-1
d_gene: NA
j_gene: TRBJ1-5
CDR3nt: TGTGCCAGTTCCTGGTCCGGTGAGCCCCAGCATTTT
CDR3aa: CASSWSGEPQHF

abundance: NA
v_gene: TRBV6-1
d_gene: TRBD2
j_gene: TRBJ2-1
CDR3nt: TGTGCTAGCGCTTCAAGCGGGGGGGCCAATGAGCAGTTCTTC
CDR3aa: CASASSGGANEQFF

abundance: NA
v_gene: TRBV7-9
d_gene: NA
j_gene: TRBJ1-2
CDR3nt: TGTGCCAGCAGCTTAGCCCGGGCAGGGGAAGGGTATGGCTACACCTTC
CDR3aa: CASSLARAGEGYGYTF

abundance: NA
v_gene: TRBV10-3
d_gene: NA
j_gene: TRBJ1-6
CDR3nt: TGTGCCATCAGTGCCCGGACAGATGATTCACCCCTCCACTTT
CDR3aa: CAISARTDDSPLHF

abundance: NA
v_gene: TRBV5-4
d_gene: TRBD2
j_gene: TRBJ2-3
CDR3nt: TGTGCCAGCAGCCCTCCGACTAGCGGGGGGGCGGATACGCAGTATTTT
CDR3aa: CASSPPTSGGADTQYF

abundance: NA
v_gene: TRBV15
d_gene: TRBD2
j_gene: TRBJ2-3
CDR3nt: TGTGCCACCAGCAGGTGGGGGACTAGCGGGGAACAACCTAGCACAGATACGCAGTATTTT
CDR3aa: CATSRWGTSGEQPSTDTQYF

abundance: NA
v_gene: TRBV6-5
d_gene: NA
j_gene: TRBJ2-7
CDR3nt: TGTGCCAGCAGTTACAACTTCCGGACCGACTACGAGCAGTACTTC
CDR3aa: CASSYNFRTDYEQYF

abundance: NA
v_gene: TRBV7-2
d_gene: NA
j_gene: TRBJ2-5
CDR3nt: TGTGCCAGCAGCTTGGTAGACAGGAAGGGATCGGAGACCCAGTACTTC
CDR3aa: CASSLVDRKGSETQYF

abundance: NA
v_gene: TRBV7-9
d_gene: NA
j_gene: TRBJ2-7
CDR3nt: TGTGCCAGCAGCTTAGGTTCGGCAGGAGGTTTCGACGAGCAGTACTTC
CDR3aa: CASSLGSAGGFDEQYF

abundance: NA
v_gene: TRBV19
d_gene: NA
j_gene: TRBJ2-5
CDR3nt: TGTGCCAGTAGTCCTCGACACTCCGAGACCCAGTACTTC
CDR3aa: CASSPRHSETQYF

abundance: NA
v_gene: TRBV27
d_gene: TRBD1
j_gene: TRBJ1-4
CDR3nt: TGTGCCAGCAGTCTCCGCGTCCCGGGACAGGGATCAACTAATGAAAAACTGTTTTTT
CDR3aa: CASSLRVPGQGSTNEKLFF

abundance: NA
v_gene: TRBV19
d_gene: TRBD1
j_gene: TRBJ1-6
CDR3nt: TGTGCCAGTAGTGCCCGGACAGGGGGAAATTCACCCCTCCACTTT
CDR3aa: CASSARTGGNSPLHF

abundance: few
v_gene: TRBV2
d_gene: NA
j_gene: TRBJ1-2
CDR3nt: TGTGCCAGCAGACTCGACTATGGCTACACCTTC
CDR3aa: CASRLDYGYTF

abundance: NA
v_gene: TRBV19
d_gene: NA
j_gene: TRBJ2-7
CDR3nt: TGTGCCAGTAGTACAAGAGGGACCTACGAGCAGTACTTC
CDR3aa: CASSTRGTYEQYF

abundance: NA
v_gene: TRBV11-2
d_gene: NA
j_gene: TRBJ1-1
CDR3nt: TGTGCCAGCAGCTTACTCCCAGACACTGAAGCTTTCTTT
CDR3aa: CASSLLPDTEAFF

abundance: NA
v_gene: TRBV9
d_gene: NA
j_gene: TRBJ2-1
CDR3nt: TGTGCCAGCAGCGTAGCGGTGGGTTCCTACAATGAGCAGTTCTTC
CDR3aa: CASSVAVGSYNEQFF